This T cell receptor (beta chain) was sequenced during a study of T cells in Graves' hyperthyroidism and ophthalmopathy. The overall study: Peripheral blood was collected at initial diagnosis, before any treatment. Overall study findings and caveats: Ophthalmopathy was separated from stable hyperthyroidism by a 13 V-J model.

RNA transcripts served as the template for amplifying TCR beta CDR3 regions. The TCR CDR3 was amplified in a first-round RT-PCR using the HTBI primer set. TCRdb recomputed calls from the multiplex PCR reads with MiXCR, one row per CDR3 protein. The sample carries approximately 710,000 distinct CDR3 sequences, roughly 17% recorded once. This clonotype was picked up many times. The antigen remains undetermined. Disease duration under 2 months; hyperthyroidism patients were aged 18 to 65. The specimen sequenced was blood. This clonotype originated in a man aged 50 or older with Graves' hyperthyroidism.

DNA for the CDR3: TGTGCCAGCAGTTTAAAAGGAGGGCAGGGGATCGTCTACGAGCAGTACTTC. Amino acid sequence: CASSLKGGQGIVYEQYF. This chain links TRBV12-3 or TRBV12-4 with TRBJ2-7; D assignment may be TRBD1 or TRBD2 (6 bases each). V dropped 2 bases and J dropped 3 bases, with 20 bases sitting between them. CDR3 size: 17 residues.